These 11 T cell receptor beta chains were all obtained from the same sample, sequenced in a study of T cells after yellow fever vaccination. From the 5' RACE reads, TCRdb called clonotypes with MiXCR, one entry per CDR3 protein. This sample carries a few hundred thousand distinct CDR3 sequences, 2.5% to 3.5% of them seen once, and the ten largest clones take around 3.2%. The sequences come from CD4+ T cells sorted from PBMCs, collected 10 days after the yellow fever booster vaccination. Every receptor here comes from a man between 18 and 29 years old who received the YFV17D yellow fever vaccine.

This clonotype was detected ten times or more. The chain couples TRBV18 to TRBJ2-5; TRBD2 might be the D (5 bases). V lost 1 base and J 7 bases, leaving 13 bases between the germline ends. The CDR3 has 14 residues. CDR1 KGHSH and CDR2 LQKENI come from the germline V gene. The DNA of the CDR3 is TGTGCCAGCTCACCACAGGCGACGGCGGGGACCCAGTACTTC. This codes for CASSPQATAGTQYF.

This clonotype was seen a few times. One junction end disagrees with the germline gene, perhaps due to a read error. The V gene is TRBV6-5, the J gene TRBJ1-5, with D unclear. CDR1 and CDR2 (germline): MNHEY, SVGAGI. CDR3 size: 13 residues. CDR3 coding DNA: TGTGCCAGCAGTCAGGACCGGACTCAGACCCAGCATTTT. This translates into CASSQDRTQTQHF.

This clonotype was seen at least ten times. The V and J genes are TRBV7-2 and TRBJ2-3; 7 bases map to TRBD2. Germline trimming cut 5 bases from V and 2 bases from J; bases unmatched to any gene: 13. Germline assignment: CDR1 SGHTA and CDR2 FQGNSA. The CDR3 extends over 17 amino acids. The CDR3 region has the DNA TGTGCCAGCAGCGCCCGAATGGGGCGGGGGTTCACAGATACGCAGTATTTT. Residues: CASSARMGRGFTDTQYF.

The chain is built from TRBV12-3 or TRBV12-4 and TRBJ2-1; D uncertain. Trimming cost V 6 bases and J 4 bases, with 13 bases left between them. CDR3 length: 14 residues. The CDR3 DNA sequence: TGTGCCAGCAGCCGCGACCGCTTTTACAATGAGCAGTTCTTC. Its translation: CASSRDRFYNEQFF.

The sample holds a few counts of this clonotype. The chain is built from TRBV4-3 and TRBJ1-2, with 8 positions matching TRBD1. CDR1 is LGHNA and CDR2 is YSLEER in the germline V gene. This CDR3 spans 15 amino acids. J gave up 10 bases and V 0 bases, and 10 bases lay outside the gene matches. In DNA form, the CDR3 reads TGCGCCAGCAGCCAAGATCTAGGACAGGGAAGTTACTACACCTTC. Its translation is CASSQDLGQGSYYTF.

This chain connects TRBV5-4 to TRBJ1-1, with D possibly TRBD1 on 5 matching bases. Trimming took off 2 bases at V and 0 bases at J, with 11 bases between the two ends. The CDR3 has 15 residues. Germline V gives CDR1 SGHNT, CDR2 YYREEE (reference sequence). CDR3 protein: CASSFSGHLNTEAFF. Written as DNA, the CDR3 is TGTGCCAGCAGCTTTAGCGGACACCTGAACACTGAAGCTTTCTTT. The full variable domain, its missing parts supplied by reference TRBV5-4 and TRBJ1-1, is ETGVTQSPTHLIKTRGQQVTLRCSSQSGHNTVSWYQQALGQGPQFIFQYYREEENGRGNFPPRFSGLQFPNYSSELNVNALELDDSALYLCASSFSGHLNTEAFFGQGTRLTVV.

In this sample, this clonotype turned up many times. CDR3 loop: CASSEIQEFRDTQYF. DNA for the CDR3: TGTGCCAGCAGTGAAATCCAGGAATTTCGGGATACGCAGTATTTT. The chain links TRBV6-1 to TRBJ2-3; D call uncertain. The CDR3 totals 15 residues. Trimming took off 2 bases at V and 6 bases at J, with 15 bases between the two ends. CDR1 is MNHNS, CDR2 SASEGT, per germline.

This clonotype came up many times. The rearrangement joins TRBV15 to TRBJ1-2, with D hard to call. Trimming took 5 bases from V and 8 from J, leaving 18 bases between them. CDR1 LNHNV and CDR2 YYDKDF come from the germline V gene (reference sequence). CDR3 length: 14 residues. The CDR3 region has the DNA TGTGCCACCAGCGGCCGGCTCAAGGGTTACGGCTACACCTTC. Amino acid sequence: CATSGRLKGYGYTF.

In this sample, this clonotype turned up many times. The CDR3 loop is CASSFPGTSREDTQYF. The CDR3 bases are TGTGCCAGCAGTTTTCCCGGGACTAGTCGGGAAGATACGCAGTATTTT. The chain carries TRBV6-2 or TRBV6-3 and TRBJ2-3; 8 bases are a match to TRBD2. Germline lookup yields CDR1 MNHEY and CDR2 SVGEGT. J lost 5 bases, V lost 4 bases, and 11 bases had no gene match. The CDR3 contains 16 residues.

The chain carries TRBV7-2 and TRBJ2-5; either TRBD1 or TRBD2 may fit D (5 bases each). V lost 0 bases to trimming and J lost 5 bases, with 10 bases between them. This CDR3 has 14 residues. Germline CDR1 SGHTA, CDR2 FQGNSA. The CDR3 DNA reads as TGTGCCAGCAGCTTAGCGGGGGTGATGGAGACCCAGTACTTC. As protein: CASSLAGVMETQYF.

Only a few counts were recorded for this clonotype. V and J are TRBV4-3 and TRBJ2-5, with D maybe TRBD1 (6 bases). V lost 3 bases and J lost 1, with 15 bases in between. Germline loops: CDR1 LGHNA, CDR2 YSLEER. The CDR3 is 16 amino acids. This CDR3 reads CASSQRGTGLQETQYF. CDR3 sequence (DNA): TGCGCCAGCAGCCAGAGAGGAACAGGGCTCCAAGAGACCCAGTACTTC.